This TCR beta chain was sequenced in a study of cytomegalovirus exposure and HLA in healthy donors. Study findings and constraints: It was only CMV serostatus that was available as immune exposure information.

The junction had 9 bases not matched to a gene; V was cut back by 1 base and J by 5 bases. This CDR3 is 16 amino acids long. The germline V gene encodes CDR1 LGHNA and CDR2 YSLEER. PCR employed 60 Vbeta and 13 Jbeta primers. Clones were sequenced by immunoSEQ multiplex PCR, and TCRdb holds only the in-frame ones, with some missing. The sample lists about 75,000 clones, around 84% occurring once. In this sample, this clone turned up a few times. The antigen is undetermined. Sample: PBMCs. This chain uses TRBV4-3 with TRBJ2-3, with 7 bases that match TRBD1. This TCR was recovered from a man in his 70s in good health and CMV-seropositive. For the CDR3, the DNA is TGCGCCAGCAGCCAAGGATGGGACAGAGCCCTAGATACGCAGTATTTT. It encodes CASSQGWDRALDTQYF.